The clone carrying this T cell receptor beta chain was seen more than once but under ten times. Its cognate antigen is unknown. V dropped 8 bases and J dropped 2 bases, with 18 bases sitting between them. Germline V lookup: CDR1 MNHNS, CDR2 SASEGT. The CDR3 runs 15 residues. The data belong to a study of regulatory T cells in long-lasting Graves disease. Study-level points and caveats: Thyroid tissue was not sampled; only peripheral blood was.

Time point specified: persistent/refractory GD, antithyroid drugs over 5 years with positive TRAb. Construction of the TCR library relied on RNA isolated from PBMCs. HTBI primers from iRepertoire and Arm-PCR of CDR3 regions yielded the TCR beta libraries. TCRdb processed the multiplex PCR reads anew with MiXCR; each CDR3 protein has one entry. The sample records roughly 500,000 distinct CDR3 sequences, less than 25% being singletons. This rearrangement joins TRBV6-1 to TRBJ1-2, with D unresolved. The sequence was collected from a female donor with Graves disease. The specimen was peripheral blood mononuclear cells (PBMCs), collected when the disease was refractory, from a patient treated with antithyroid drugs. The CDR3 bases are TGTGCCAGCCCCCCGGTCGGGCTGGGAAACTATGGCTACACCTTC. Protein product: CASPPVGLGNYGYTF.